A selection of T cell receptor beta chains follows, all from one sample in a study of human T cells and chemical hapten exposure. TCRdb re-called the 5' RACE reads with MiXCR, one entry per CDR3 protein. The sample holds approximately 110,000 distinct CDR3 sequences, roughly a fifth seen once. The source is a human donor in good health. Both conserved end residues are part of each CDR3. D genes are given only for firm matches. For some rows the clone size is stated as once, few or many, or as a class when expanded; others skip it.

>TRBJ1-5|TRBV28|.|TRBD1
CASSWDRGINQPQHF
TGTGCCAGCAGTTGGGACAGGGGGATCAATCAGCCCCAGCATTTT
>TRBJ2-1|TRBV5-1|few|.
CASSLEGLHQAYNEQFF
TGCGCCAGCAGCTTGGAAGGACTGCACCAAGCTTACAATGAGCAGTTCTTC
>TRBJ1-2|TRBV19|.|.
CASSIVAGDHGYTF
TGTGCCAGTAGTATAGTGGCAGGGGACCACGGCTACACCTTC
>TRBJ2-2|TRBV3-1|many|TRBD2
CASSQTSGHTGELFF
TGTGCCAGCAGCCAAACTAGCGGTCACACCGGGGAGCTGTTTTTT
>TRBJ1-2|TRBV3-1|few|.
CASSQTLGGYTF
TGTGCCAGCAGTCAAACTTTGGGAGGCTACACCTTC
>TRBJ2-3|TRBV11-2|.|TRBD1
CASSSPGTGTDTQYF
TGTGCCAGCAGCTCCCCCGGGACAGGGACAGATACGCAGTATTTT
>TRBJ1-2|TRBV12-3/TRBV12-4|.|.
CASSPDGESYGYTF
TGTGCCAGCAGTCCCGACGGGGAGAGCTATGGCTACACCTTC
>TRBJ2-6|TRBV11-1|few|TRBD2
CASSLVVGGAGSGANVLTF
TGTGCCAGCAGCTTAGTTGTTGGCGGAGCGGGGTCTGGGGCCAACGTCCTGACTTTC
>TRBJ1-1|TRBV6-2/TRBV6-3|many|.
CASKMNTEAFF
TGTGCCAGCAAAATGAACACTGAAGCTTTCTTT
>TRBJ1-1|TRBV11-2|.|.
CASSSTPSYRRNTEAFF
TGTGCCAGCAGCTCAACTCCCTCTTACAGGAGAAACACTGAAGCTTTCTTT
>TRBJ1-2|TRBV12-3/TRBV12-4|few|.
CATQVGGRGGYTF
TGTGCCACCCAAGTGGGGGGGCGAGGGGGCTACACCTTC
>TRBJ2-7|TRBV27|few|.
CASSPSLAYEQYF
TGTGCCAGCAGCCCCTCTCTAGCTTACGAGCAGTACTTC
>TRBJ1-2|TRBV29-1|few|.
CSVVGDYGYTF
TGCAGCGTTGTAGGGGACTATGGCTACACCTTC
>TRBJ1-1|TRBV29-1|few|.
CSVAAHGTEAFF
TGCAGCGTTGCGGCCCACGGCACTGAAGCTTTCTTT
>TRBJ1-5|TRBV6-8|few|.
CASRADRDNQPQHF
TGTGCCAGCAGAGCCGACAGAGACAATCAGCCCCAGCATTTT
>TRBJ1-1|TRBV20-1|.|.
CSAMEGTANTEAFF
TGCAGTGCCATGGAAGGGACCGCGAACACTGAAGCTTTCTTT
>TRBJ2-3|TRBV7-9|.|.
CASSLDGQSTDTQYF
TGTGCCAGCAGCTTAGACGGACAGAGCACAGATACGCAGTATTTT
>TRBJ2-1|TRBV7-3|few|.
CASSLSAGYGVHDEQFF
TGTGCCAGCAGCTTAAGTGCAGGGTACGGGGTACACGATGAGCAGTTCTTC
>TRBJ1-4|TRBV6-1|few|TRBD1
CASNRRDRLNEKLFF
TGTGCCAGCAACCGAAGGGACAGACTTAATGAAAAACTGTTTTTT
>TRBJ2-5|TRBV3-1|.|.
CASSQDRGSRQETQYF
TGTGCCAGCAGCCAAGATAGAGGGAGTCGGCAAGAGACCCAGTACTTC
>TRBJ1-1|TRBV9|.|.
CASSVGQLNTEAFF
TGTGCCAGCAGCGTAGGACAGTTAAACACTGAAGCTTTCTTT
>TRBJ1-5|TRBV29-1|few|.
CSVEAESGNQPQHF
TGCAGCGTTGAGGCAGAATCGGGCAATCAGCCCCAGCATTTT
>TRBJ2-7|TRBV5-1|.|TRBD2
CASSFVASGRSEQYF
TGCGCCAGCAGCTTTGTAGCTAGCGGGAGAAGCGAGCAGTACTTC
>TRBJ2-3|TRBV2|few|.
CASREEDTQYF
TGTGCCAGCAGGGAGGAAGATACGCAGTATTTT
>TRBJ2-3|TRBV27|few|TRBD1
CASRDRGRTDTQYF
TGTGCCAGCAGAGACAGGGGGCGCACAGATACGCAGTATTTT
>TRBJ1-2|TRBV28|.|.
CASKPGFPYGYTF
TGTGCCAGCAAACCGGGGTTCCCCTATGGCTACACCTTC
>TRBJ1-1|TRBV20-1|few|.
CSARRSGGAFF
TGCAGTGCTAGAAGAAGCGGTGGCGCTTTCTTT
>TRBJ2-7|TRBV10-2|.|.
CASSDGGPGEYF
TGCGCCAGCAGTGATGGAGGGCCAGGGGAGTACTTC
>TRBJ1-2|TRBV5-1|.|.
CASSPTVNYGYTF
TGCGCCAGCAGCCCGACAGTTAACTATGGCTACACCTTC
>TRBJ1-1|TRBV3-1|.|TRBD1
CASSQDRAPEAFF
TGTGCCAGCAGCCAGGACAGGGCTCCTGAAGCTTTCTTT
>TRBJ2-1|TRBV19|.|.
CACSAGMNNEQFF
TGTGCCTGCTCGGCGGGGATGAACAATGAGCAGTTCTTC
>TRBJ2-1|TRBV28|few|TRBD2
CASSKAGGTYNEQFF
TGTGCCAGCAGTAAGGCGGGAGGGACCTACAATGAGCAGTTCTTC
>TRBJ1-3|TRBV18|many|TRBD1
CASSPSQGVSGNTIYF
TGTGCCAGCTCGCCTTCACAGGGGGTGTCCGGAAACACCATATATTTT
>TRBJ2-7|TRBV5-6|few|.
CASSVSGTAYEQYF
TGTGCCAGCAGCGTTTCCGGGACCGCCTACGAGCAGTACTTC
>TRBJ1-2|TRBV14|.|TRBD1
CASSHGSDRAYYGYTF
TGTGCCAGCAGCCATGGGTCAGACAGGGCTTACTATGGCTACACCTTC
>TRBJ2-1|TRBV4-1|.|TRBD1
CASRDRGVNEQFF
TGCGCCAGCAGAGACAGGGGAGTCAATGAGCAGTTCTTC
>TRBJ2-1|TRBV7-6|few|.
CASSLVAGNYNEQFF
TGTGCCAGCAGCTTAGTGGCGGGAAACTACAATGAGCAGTTCTTC
>TRBJ2-7|TRBV29-1|few|TRBD2
CSVRMTGRTYEQYF
TGCAGCGTAAGAATGACCGGGAGGACCTACGAGCAGTACTTC
>TRBJ1-2|TRBV7-2|few|.
CASSPTYYGYTF
TGTGCCAGCAGCCCGACCTACTATGGCTACACCTTC